This is a list of T cell receptor beta chains from one sample in a study of blood T cell repertoires in COVID-19. Method: immunoSEQ multiplex PCR; TCRdb's copy keeps in-frame clones and lacks some. The sample holds 90,000 to 120,000 clones, 88% seen once. Sequencing was carried out using peripheral blood. These receptors originate from a human donor in a cohort sampled during active COVID-19. CDR3s include the opening cysteine and the closing phenylalanine or tryptophan. A D gene is named only where the DNA matches it firmly. Expanded clones get a size class; other rows say once, few or many, or leave the size out.

V: TRBV11-2; J: TRBJ2-1; size: once; D: NA; DNA: TGTGCCAGCAGCACCCGACAGCAATCCTACAATGAGCAGTTCTTC; CDR3: CASSTRQQSYNEQFF
V: TRBV7-7; J: TRBJ2-1; size: NA; D: TRBD2; DNA: TGTGCTAGTCCCCCTGCTAGCGGCTACAATGAGCAGTTCTTC; CDR3: CASPPASGYNEQFF
V: TRBV12-3/TRBV12-4; J: TRBJ1-5; size: NA; D: NA; DNA: TGTGCCAGCACCGGAGCGGGGCCCCAGCATTTT; CDR3: CASTGAGPQHF
V: TRBV3-1/TRBV3-2; J: TRBJ2-7; size: NA; D: TRBD1; DNA: TGTGCCAGCAGCCATTCCCCCGGACAGGGGCCCTACGAGCAGTACTTC; CDR3: CASSHSPGQGPYEQYF
V: TRBV27; J: TRBJ1-5; size: NA; D: TRBD1; DNA: TGTGCCAGCAGGGGGACAGGGGCCCTCTCGGCCCAGCATTTT; CDR3: CASRGTGALSAQHF
V: TRBV19; J: TRBJ2-4; size: NA; D: NA; DNA: TGTGCCAGTAGTCGGCTAGCACGGAACATTCAGTACTTC; CDR3: CASSRLARNIQYF
V: TRBV30; J: TRBJ2-1; size: NA; D: NA; DNA: TGTGCCTGGAGCGCCTTTAAGGGGCGTGAGCAGTTCTTC; CDR3: CAWSAFKGREQFF
V: TRBV7-6; J: TRBJ2-1; size: NA; D: TRBD2; DNA: TGTGCCAGCAGCTTTTCTAGCGGGAGCGAGCTCTCCTACAATGAGCAGTTCTTC; CDR3: CASSFSSGSELSYNEQFF
V: TRBV21-1; J: TRBJ2-2; size: NA; D: NA; DNA: TGTGCCAGCAGCAAAGGGCAACACACCGGGGAGCTGTTTTTT; CDR3: CASSKGQHTGELFF
V: TRBV2; J: TRBJ1-1; size: once; D: TRBD1; DNA: TGTGCCAGCAGTGGGGACAGGAACACTGAAGCTTTCTTT; CDR3: CASSGDRNTEAFF
V: TRBV2; J: TRBJ2-7; size: NA; D: NA; DNA: TGTGCCAGTCGGGACACCTACGAGCAGTACTTC; CDR3: CASRDTYEQYF
V: TRBV11-2; J: TRBJ1-6; size: NA; D: NA; DNA: TGTGCCAGCAGCCCGGGATCACCCCTCCACTTT; CDR3: CASSPGSPLHF
V: TRBV5-4; J: TRBJ1-4; size: few; D: TRBD1; DNA: TGTGCCAGCAGCTCTACAGACAGGGGGCAAGAAAAACTGTTTTTT; CDR3: CASSSTDRGQEKLFF
V: TRBV4-1; J: TRBJ2-1; size: NA; D: NA; DNA: TGCGCCAGCAGCCAAGAGAGGGCGGGATCCTACAATGAGCAGTTCTTC; CDR3: CASSQERAGSYNEQFF
V: TRBV6-6; J: TRBJ2-1; size: once; D: NA; DNA: TGTGCCAGCAGTCCCGTCGGGCTGACAGGCCAGTTCTTC; CDR3: CASSPVGLTGQFF
V: TRBV2; J: TRBJ2-6; size: NA; D: NA; DNA: TGTGCCAGCAGAAGCCAGGGTGCCGGGGCCAACGTCCTGACTTTC; CDR3: CASRSQGAGANVLTF
V: TRBV7-8; J: TRBJ2-7; size: NA; D: NA; DNA: TGTGCCAGCAGCTTTGGCAGGGACTACGAGCAGTACTTC; CDR3: CASSFGRDYEQYF
V: TRBV5-1; J: TRBJ2-1; size: NA; D: TRBD2; DNA: TGCGCCAGCAGCCCTCCTAGCGGGAGGGACAATGAGCAGTTCTTC; CDR3: CASSPPSGRDNEQFF
V: TRBV11-2; J: TRBJ1-1; size: NA; D: NA; DNA: TGTGCCAGCAGCCGTACTATCGACAGTCAGTACACTGAAGCTTTCTTT; CDR3: CASSRTIDSQYTEAFF
V: TRBV9; J: TRBJ2-1; size: NA; D: TRBD2; DNA: TGTGCCAGCAGCGTAGCTGGGGGGGGCAGTGGAGCTAGCGGGAGTTGGAATGAGCAGTTCTTC; CDR3: CASSVAGGGSGASGSWNEQFF
V: TRBV24-1; J: TRBJ2-1; size: NA; D: NA; DNA: TGTGCCACCAGTGATACCCGGGACTCTCCAAACAATGAGCAGTTCTTC; CDR3: CATSDTRDSPNNEQFF
V: TRBV23-1; J: TRBJ1-2; size: NA; D: TRBD1; DNA: TGCGCCAGCAGTCTTAATTTGGGCAGGGGGCGTTGGGGCTACACCTTC; CDR3: CASSLNLGRGRWGYTF
V: TRBV10-3; J: TRBJ2-2; size: NA; D: TRBD2; DNA: TGTGCCATTCGCCGGAGGGTAGCGGGGGGGGACACCGGGGAGCTGTTTTTT; CDR3: CAIRRRVAGGDTGELFF
V: TRBV18; J: TRBJ2-5; size: NA; D: TRBD2; DNA: TGTGCCAGCTCATCGGGACTAGCTAAAGAGACCCAGTACTTC; CDR3: CASSSGLAKETQYF
V: TRBV7-9; J: TRBJ1-1; size: NA; D: NA; DNA: TGTGCCAGCAGCCAAACGGGGACTGAAGCTTTCTTT; CDR3: CASSQTGTEAFF
V: TRBV5-1; J: TRBJ2-3; size: NA; D: NA; DNA: TGCGCCAGCAGCTTGGACCTACAGGGTAGCACAGATACGCAGTATTTT; CDR3: CASSLDLQGSTDTQYF
V: TRBV6-5; J: TRBJ1-3; size: NA; D: NA; DNA: TGTGCCAGCTCACAAGGGGGCTCTGGAAACACCATATATTTT; CDR3: CASSQGGSGNTIYF
V: TRBV5-8; J: TRBJ2-7; size: NA; D: TRBD1; DNA: TGTGCCAGCAGCGAAACGGGACAGAGGAATGACTACGAGCAGTACTTC; CDR3: CASSETGQRNDYEQYF
V: TRBV27; J: TRBJ2-2; size: NA; D: NA; DNA: TGTGCCAGCAGTTTATCCCAGGGTTCTCCCGGGGAGCTGTTTTTT; CDR3: CASSLSQGSPGELFF
V: TRBV9; J: TRBJ1-2; size: NA; D: NA; DNA: TGTGCCAGCAGCCCCAGGTCTCAGGGCCGCCCTACTAACTATGGCTACACCTTC; CDR3: CASSPRSQGRPTNYGYTF
V: TRBV27; J: TRBJ1-4; size: NA; D: NA; DNA: TGTGCCAGCAGCCCAGACAGAGTTTATGAAAAACTGTTTTTT; CDR3: CASSPDRVYEKLFF
V: TRBV9; J: TRBJ2-1; size: NA; D: TRBD2; DNA: TGTGCCAGCAGCGTAGTCGGGACTAGCGGCTACAATGAGCAGTTCTTC; CDR3: CASSVVGTSGYNEQFF
V: TRBV6-4; J: TRBJ1-1; size: NA; D: NA; DNA: TGTGCCAGCAGTCGAGGGTGGGACACTGAAGCTTTCTTT; CDR3: CASSRGWDTEAFF
V: TRBV6-5; J: TRBJ2-1; size: NA; D: NA; DNA: TGTGCCAGCAGCGGTTCGGGAGTGCAGTTCTTC; CDR3: CASSGSGVQFF
V: TRBV6-5; J: TRBJ1-5; size: NA; D: TRBD1; DNA: TGTGCCAGCAGTTACTCGGACAGGGGAAATCAGCCCCAGCATTTT; CDR3: CASSYSDRGNQPQHF
V: TRBV7-2; J: TRBJ1-2; size: NA; D: NA; DNA: TGTGCCATCCGGGCGGGGGGCGACGGCTACACCTTC; CDR3: CAIRAGGDGYTF
V: TRBV5-5; J: TRBJ1-5; size: NA; D: NA; DNA: TGTGCCAGCAGGCTGGACGGGGGGGCAGCCCAGCATTTT; CDR3: CASRLDGGAAQHF
V: TRBV2; J: TRBJ2-5; size: NA; D: TRBD2; DNA: TGTGCCAGCAGCCCGACTAGCGGGTGGCCAGAGACCCAGTACTTC; CDR3: CASSPTSGWPETQYF
V: TRBV4-1; J: TRBJ1-2; size: once; D: NA; DNA: TGCGCCAGCAGCCAGGTAGCTCAGGGGCCCTATGGCTACACCTTC; CDR3: CASSQVAQGPYGYTF
V: TRBV6-5; J: TRBJ2-3; size: NA; D: NA; DNA: TGTGCCAGCAGTTACTCGTTTAGGGAGGCGCAGTATTTT; CDR3: CASSYSFREAQYF
V: TRBV2; J: TRBJ2-1; size: NA; D: NA; DNA: TGTGCCAGCAGGGCTCAGACAGGACCTACCTACAATGAGCAGTTCTTC; CDR3: CASRAQTGPTYNEQFF
V: TRBV25-1; J: TRBJ2-3; size: NA; D: NA; DNA: TGTGCCAGCAGTGAACGAGGTAGCACAGATACGCAGTATTTT; CDR3: CASSERGSTDTQYF
V: TRBV7-9; J: TRBJ2-7; size: NA; D: TRBD2; DNA: TGTGCCAGCAGCTTAGGTTCTAGCGGGTTGGACTACGAGCAGTACTTC; CDR3: CASSLGSSGLDYEQYF
V: TRBV24-1; J: TRBJ2-2; size: NA; D: NA; DNA: TGTGCCACCGCAGAGAGAGGAACCGGGGAGCTGTTTTTT; CDR3: CATAERGTGELFF
V: TRBV5-1; J: TRBJ1-3; size: once; D: NA; DNA: TGCGCCAGCAGCTTGAGCCCAACCCCTGGAAACACCATATATTTT; CDR3: CASSLSPTPGNTIYF
V: TRBV5-1; J: TRBJ2-7; size: once; D: NA; DNA: TGCGCCAGCAGCTTGGGACAGGAATACTACGAGCAGTACTTC; CDR3: CASSLGQEYYEQYF
V: TRBV11-2; J: TRBJ2-7; size: NA; D: NA; DNA: TGTGCCAGCAGCTCCCTAGGTGTCCACCTCCCCTACGAGCAGTACTTC; CDR3: CASSSLGVHLPYEQYF